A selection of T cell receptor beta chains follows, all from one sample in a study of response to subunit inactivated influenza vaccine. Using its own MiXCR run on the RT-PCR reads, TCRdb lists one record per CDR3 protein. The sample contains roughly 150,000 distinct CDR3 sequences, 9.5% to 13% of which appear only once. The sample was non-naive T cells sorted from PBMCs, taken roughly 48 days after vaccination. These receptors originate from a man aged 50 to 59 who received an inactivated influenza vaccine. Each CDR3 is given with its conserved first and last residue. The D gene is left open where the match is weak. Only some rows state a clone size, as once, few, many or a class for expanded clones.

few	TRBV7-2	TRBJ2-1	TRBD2	TGTGCCAGCAGCCCCGGACTAGACTACAATGAGCAGTTCTTC	CASSPGLDYNEQFF
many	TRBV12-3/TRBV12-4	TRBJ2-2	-	TGTGCCAGCAGTTTCGGACCCGGGGAGCTGTTTTTT	CASSFGPGELFF
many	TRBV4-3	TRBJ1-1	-	TGCGCCAGCAGCCCCTGGACGGAAAGGGGCACTGAAGCTTTCTTT	CASSPWTERGTEAFF
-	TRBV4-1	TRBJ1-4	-	TGCGCCAGCAGCCAACCTAGGACAGAATCTAATGAAAAACTGTTTTTT	CASSQPRTESNEKLFF
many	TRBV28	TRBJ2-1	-	TGTGCCAGCATCTCTTACCAGCGGTTGAACAATGAGCAGTTCTTC	CASISYQRLNNEQFF
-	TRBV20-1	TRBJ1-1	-	TGCAGTGCCCCAAACGAGGGAGCCGAAGCTTTCTTT	CSAPNEGAEAFF
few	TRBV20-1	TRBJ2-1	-	TGCAGTGCTAGCGTCGGGCGTAATGAGCAGTTCTTC	CSASVGRNEQFF
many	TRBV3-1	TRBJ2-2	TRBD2	TGTGCCAGCAGCCACACCGGGACTAGCGGGGTGGGCACCGGGGAGCTGTTTTTT	CASSHTGTSGVGTGELFF
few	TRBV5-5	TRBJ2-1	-	TGTGCCAGCAGGCTGGGTCCTACCGCTAGCAATGAGCAGTTCTTC	CASRLGPTASNEQFF
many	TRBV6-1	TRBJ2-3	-	TGTGCCAGCAGACACAGGGGAGCGGGATATACGCAGTATTTT	CASRHRGAGYTQYF
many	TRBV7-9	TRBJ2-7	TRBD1	TGTGCCAGCAGCTCCACAGGGGGCGCCCCCGGAGAGCAGTACTTC	CASSSTGGAPGEQYF
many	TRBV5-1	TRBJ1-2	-	TGCGCCAGCAGCTTGAGGGTCAACTATGGCTACACCTTC	CASSLRVNYGYTF
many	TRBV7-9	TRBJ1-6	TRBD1	TGTGCCAGCAGCACACACAGGGGCCGCAATTCACCCCTCCACTTT	CASSTHRGRNSPLHF
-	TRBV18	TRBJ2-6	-	TGTGCCAGCTCACCTACGGGACCGGCCAGCGTCCTGACTTTC	CASSPTGPASVLTF
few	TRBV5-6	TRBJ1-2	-	TGTGCCAGCAGCTTTTGGGTTGCGGGGCCCTATGGCTACACCTTC	CASSFWVAGPYGYTF
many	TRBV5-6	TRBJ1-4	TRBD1	TGTGCCAGCAGTCGACCGGGACAGGCTAATGAAAAACTGTTTTTT	CASSRPGQANEKLFF
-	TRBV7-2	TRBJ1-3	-	TGTGCCAGCAGCTCCCTAGGGGGGTCCACCACCATATATTTT	CASSSLGGSTTIYF
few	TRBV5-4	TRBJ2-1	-	TGTGCCAGCAGCTTTACGTTCGGGAGTGGGTCGTACAATGAGCAGTTCTTC	CASSFTFGSGSYNEQFF
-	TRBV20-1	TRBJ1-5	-	TGCAGTGCTAGAAGACCGGTTAGCAATCAGCCCCAGCATTTT	CSARRPVSNQPQHF
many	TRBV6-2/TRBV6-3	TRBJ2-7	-	TGTGCCAGCAGTTTCAACCCAATTTCCAGGATCGCCTACGAGCAGTACTTC	CASSFNPISRIAYEQYF
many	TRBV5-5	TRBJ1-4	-	TGTGCCAGCAGCTTGTTTGAAAAACTGTTTTTT	CASSLFEKLFF
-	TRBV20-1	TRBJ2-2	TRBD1	TGCAGTGCTAGAGAAACAAGACAGGGTATAGATCCCGGGGAGCTGTTTTTT	CSARETRQGIDPGELFF
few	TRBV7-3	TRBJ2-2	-	TGTGCCAGCAGCTTAACAGCGGCCGGGGAGCTGTTTTTT	CASSLTAAGELFF
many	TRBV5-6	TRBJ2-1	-	TGTGCCAGCAGCTCGGACTCCCTTGTGTTCTTC	CASSSDSLVFF
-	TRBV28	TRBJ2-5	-	TGTGCCAGCAACGATGGACCAGGGAGGGGGGAGACCCAGTACTTC	CASNDGPGRGETQYF
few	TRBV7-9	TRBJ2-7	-	TGTGCCAGCAGCAACCGGGACGGCCGTTGGTACGAGCAGTACTTC	CASSNRDGRWYEQYF
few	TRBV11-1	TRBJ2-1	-	TGTGCCAGCAGCTTAGTTAGCACTCCATCCAATGAGCAGTTCTTC	CASSLVSTPSNEQFF
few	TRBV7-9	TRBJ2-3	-	TGTGCCAGCAGATACAGGGCTAGCACAGATACGCAGTATTTT	CASRYRASTDTQYF
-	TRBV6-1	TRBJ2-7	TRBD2	TGTGCCAGCAGCAGGGGGGCTAGCGGGAGCGGTACGGGTTACGAGCAGTACTTC	CASSRGASGSGTGYEQYF
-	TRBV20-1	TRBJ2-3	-	TGCAGTGCATTGGACAAATCTAGCACAGATACGCAGTATTTT	CSALDKSSTDTQYF
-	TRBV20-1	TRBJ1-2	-	TGCAGTGCTAGGTTGGGGGCGGGATACTATGGCTACACCTTC	CSARLGAGYYGYTF
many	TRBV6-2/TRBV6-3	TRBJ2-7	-	TGTGCCAGCAGCGAGACACAACCACCTAGGGAGCAGTACTTC	CASSETQPPREQYF
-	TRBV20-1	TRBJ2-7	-	TGCAGTGCTGAACCCGGGACACGGGCTCGGGAGCAGTACTTC	CSAEPGTRAREQYF
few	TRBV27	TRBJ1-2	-	TGTGCCAGCAGTTTATCTTCGGGGACCTCCTACACCTTC	CASSLSSGTSYTF
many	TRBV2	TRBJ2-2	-	TGTGCCAGCAATGGAGCGGACCAGGACACCGGGGAGCTGTTTTTT	CASNGADQDTGELFF
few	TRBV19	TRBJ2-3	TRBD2	TGTGCCAGTAGTATACAGCGGGGGGGAGGGGATACGCAGTATTTT	CASSIQRGGGDTQYF
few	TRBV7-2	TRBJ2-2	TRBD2	TGTGCCAGCAGCCCGTCCAGCGGGGGGGCCCGCGGGGAGCTGTTTTTT	CASSPSSGGARGELFF
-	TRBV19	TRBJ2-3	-	TGTGCCAGTTCCTTCGGGAGCCCAGATACGCAGTATTTT	CASSFGSPDTQYF
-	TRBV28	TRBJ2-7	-	TGTGCCAGCAGCCCCGAGAGGTGGGACTACGAGCAGTACTTC	CASSPERWDYEQYF
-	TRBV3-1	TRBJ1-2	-	TGTGCCAGCAGCTATCAGGCGTCGCTTAACTATGGCTACACCTTC	CASSYQASLNYGYTF
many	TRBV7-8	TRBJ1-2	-	TGTGCCAGCAGCTCGAAGACAGGAAACTATGGCTACACCTTC	CASSSKTGNYGYTF
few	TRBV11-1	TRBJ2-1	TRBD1	TGTGCCAGCAGCTTAGTCGCCCTGGGACAGGGGGGATACAATGAGCAGTTCTTC	CASSLVALGQGGYNEQFF
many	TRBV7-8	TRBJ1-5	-	TGTGCCAGCAGCTTAGCTCTGGGGGGGGCCCAGCCCCAGCATTTT	CASSLALGGAQPQHF
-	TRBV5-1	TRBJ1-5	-	TGCGCCAGCAGCTTGGGGTATTCCGGGGTAAGCAATCAGCCCCAGCATTTT	CASSLGYSGVSNQPQHF
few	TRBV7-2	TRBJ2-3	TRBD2	TGTGCCAGCAGCTCTGCTAGCGGTAGCACAGATACGCAGTATTTT	CASSSASGSTDTQYF
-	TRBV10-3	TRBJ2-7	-	TGTGCCATCAGTTCCCCTGGTCGCGGAGGGAGCTCCTACGAGCAGTACTTC	CAISSPGRGGSSYEQYF
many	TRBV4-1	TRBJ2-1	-	TGCGCCAGCAGCCAACTTAGGGCCGAAAGCCCCTACAATGAGCAGTTCTTC	CASSQLRAESPYNEQFF
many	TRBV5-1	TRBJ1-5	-	TGCGCCAGCAGCTCCGCCGGGGGTCGGCAGCCCCAGCATTTT	CASSSAGGRQPQHF
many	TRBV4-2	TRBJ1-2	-	TGTGCCAGCAGCCAAGATCGCGGGGTCCCCTACTATGGCTACACCTTC	CASSQDRGVPYYGYTF
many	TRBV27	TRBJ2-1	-	TGTGCCAGCAGTCTAAACTTCTGGGACACCTACAATGAGCAGTTCTTC	CASSLNFWDTYNEQFF
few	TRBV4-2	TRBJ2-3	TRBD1	TGTGCCAGCAGCCAAGCATCATCCGGGACAGGGGCTTCCGATACGCAGTATTTT	CASSQASSGTGASDTQYF
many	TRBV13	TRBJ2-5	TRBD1	TGTGCCAGCAGCGCGCAGACAGGGCGCAGGGCGCTACAAGAGACCCAGTACTTC	CASSAQTGRRALQETQYF
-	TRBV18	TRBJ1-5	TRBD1	TGTGCCAGCTCACCCCCCCGACAGGGACCCCTGCATTTT	CASSPPRQGPLHF